This record covers a single TCR beta chain. Germline V gene sequence: CDR1 SQVTM, CDR2 ANQGSEA. Trimming shortened V by 4 bases and J by 4 bases, and 13 bases separated the two germline ends. The CDR3 contains 13 residues. In the authors' workflow: Quantification of nucleated cells was approximated via reference gene primer amplification. Sequenced by immunoSEQ multiplex PCR; TCRdb stores in-frame clones only, minus some. That table is the source of V, J and clone size, and D and trimming were worked out from the DNA. Seen here are 20,000 to 25,000 clones, less than 90% observed once, and the top ten hold about a sixth. The data were obtained in a study of blood T cell repertoires in COVID-19. Study-wide background: COVID-19 samples, acute and convalescent, were from the United States, Italy and Spain. From T cells, B-cell-depleted T cells, or PBMCs came the material, which was cDNA or gDNA.

The V gene is TRBV29-1, the J gene TRBJ2-5; a possible D gene is TRBD2 (6 bases). Sequencing was performed on peripheral blood. The receptor was derived from a human donor with acute or convalescent COVID-19. The donor label of this sample is uncertain. The CDR3 region is CSVVSGVVETQYF. CDR3 DNA: TGCAGCGTTGTGTCGGGAGTAGTAGAGACCCAGTACTTC.